The rows below give T cell receptor beta chains drawn from one sample of a study of CD8 T cells in ankylosing spondylitis. TCRdb passed the 5' RACE reads through MiXCR, listing each CDR3 protein once. The data show more than 600,000 distinct CDR3 sequences, with roughly 19% seen just once and under 20% held by the top ten. Sequenced: blood, either unsorted or a sorted T cell fraction (not recorded which). The receptors derive from a male donor with ankylosing spondylitis. Each CDR3 is given with its conserved first and last residue. D genes are given only for firm matches. Clone sizes are given selectively: once, few, many, or a class where the clone is expanded.

j_call | clone_size | d_call | v_call | cdr3_aa | cdr3_nt
TRBJ1-6 | NA | TRBD1 | TRBV27 | CASSWRDSESPLHF | TGTGCCAGCAGTTGGAGGGACAGTGAATCACCCCTCCACTTT
TRBJ2-3 | NA | NA | TRBV12-3/TRBV12-4 | CAPVTALKGADTQYF | TGTGCCCCGGTGACCGCACTCAAGGGGGCAGATACGCAGTATTTT
TRBJ2-7 | few | NA | TRBV7-2 | CASSLGWFGSYEQYF | TGTGCCAGCAGCTTAGGATGGTTCGGGTCCTACGAGCAGTACTTC
TRBJ1-4 | NA | TRBD1 | TRBV12-3/TRBV12-4 | CASTTDRGSTNEKLFF | TGTGCCAGCACTACTGACAGGGGCTCAACTAATGAAAAACTGTTTTTT
TRBJ1-6 | few | NA | TRBV11-2 | CASSLERGLRNSPLHF | TGTGCCAGCAGCTTAGAACGGGGCTTAAGGAATTCACCCCTCCACTTT
TRBJ2-7 | NA | NA | TRBV9 | CASSVVDSPYEQYF | TGTGCCAGCAGCGTAGTTGACTCCCCCTACGAGCAGTACTTC
TRBJ1-5 | few | TRBD1 | TRBV15 | CATSSHAVQGVHQPQHF | TGTGCCACCAGCAGCCATGCGGTACAGGGGGTTCATCAGCCCCAGCATTTT
TRBJ2-7 | NA | TRBD2 | TRBV6-2/TRBV6-3 | CASSGGETYEQYF | TGTGCCAGCTCGGGGGGAGAGACGTACGAGCAGTACTTC
TRBJ2-5 | few | TRBD1 | TRBV27 | CASSLDRTGGSETQYF | TGTGCCAGCAGCCTGGACCGGACAGGGGGTTCGGAGACCCAGTACTTC
TRBJ1-2 | NA | NA | TRBV12-3/TRBV12-4 | CASCAYVARTGGGNYGYTF | TGTGCCAGCTGTGCTTACGTAGCGCGGACCGGGGGGGGAAACTATGGCTACACCTTC